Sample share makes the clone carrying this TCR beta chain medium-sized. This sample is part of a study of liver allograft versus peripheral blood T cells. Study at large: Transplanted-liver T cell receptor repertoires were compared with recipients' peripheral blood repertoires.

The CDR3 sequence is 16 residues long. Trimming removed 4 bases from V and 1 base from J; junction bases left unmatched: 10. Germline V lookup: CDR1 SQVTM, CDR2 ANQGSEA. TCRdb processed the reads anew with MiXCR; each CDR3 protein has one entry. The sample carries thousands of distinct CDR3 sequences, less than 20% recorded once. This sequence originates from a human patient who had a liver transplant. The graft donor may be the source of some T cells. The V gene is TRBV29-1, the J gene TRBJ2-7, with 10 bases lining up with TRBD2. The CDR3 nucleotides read TGCAGCGTTGGCCATCTAGCGGGAGCTCCATCCTACGAGCAGTACTTC. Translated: CSVGHLAGAPSYEQYF.